These 24 T cell receptor beta chains were all obtained from the same sample, sequenced in a study of T cells in women clearing cervical HPV infection. Data came from immunoSEQ multiplex PCR; TCRdb stores just in-frame clones and leaves some out. Its table lists some 30,000 clones. Sequencing input: blood buffy coat. These receptors came from a woman between 18 and 69 years old with a cervical HPV16 infection that either progressed to CIN3+ or cleared (not recorded which).

In regard to this clone: The DNA ends 3 residues before the CDR3 does, and the rest of the CDR3 is filled in from the germline J gene. The chain joins TRBV5-5 to TRBJ1-2; D gene ambiguous. V shed 0 bases and J shed 4 bases, with 13 bases lying between them. Germline-derived CDR1 and CDR2 are SGHKS and YYEKEE (reference sequence). The CDR3 length is 15 residues. The covered CDR3 bases are TGTGCCAGCAGCTTGGTGGAGGGTAACCTCTATGGC. It translates to CASSLVEGNLYG. The full CDR3 is CASSLVEGNLYGYTF. The full variable domain, rest sourced from reference TRBV5-5 and TRBJ1-2, is DAGVTQSPTHLIKTRGQQVTLRCSPISGHKSVSWYQQVLGQGPQFIFQYYEKEERGRGNFPDRFSARQFPNYSSELNVNALLLGDSALYLCASSLVEGNLYGYTFGSGTRLTVV.

With respect to this clone: Sequence at one end of the junction differs from germline and may be a read error. The read ends 3 residues before the CDR3 terminus; that terminus is restored from the germline J gene. This chain links TRBV4-2 with TRBJ2-3, with 10 bases that match TRBD1. CDR1 LGHNA and CDR2 YNFKEQ come from the germline V gene. The CDR3 extends over 16 amino acids. CDR3 DNA, as far as it was read: TGCGCCAGCAGCCGAATCGGACAGGGGGGTGCGGATACG. It is translated as CASSRIGQGGADT. The CDR3 reads in full as CASSRIGQGGADTQYF.

On this clone: The read ends 3 residues early relative to the CDR3; the germline J gene fills the gap. The chain joins TRBV30 to TRBJ1-2; D is possibly TRBD1 (5 bases). CDR3 length equals 15 residues. Germline CDR1 GTSNPN, CDR2 SVGIG (reference sequence). This chain's CDR3 is CAWSVSRGLTDTYTF. CDR3 bases read: TGTGCCTGGAGTGTATCTCGAGGGTTGACAGATACC.

As for this clone: The read ends 3 residues before the CDR3 terminus; that terminus is restored from the germline J gene. The J gene is TRBJ2-5, the V gene TRBV10-3, with TRBD2 matching 10 bases. The CDR3 has 15 residues. CDR1 and CDR2 (germline): ENHRY, SYGVKD. The V and J ends lost 5 bases and 4 bases, in that order; junction bases with no gene match: 7. The CDR3 sequence is CAISISGRKGETQYF. The DNA read from the CDR3 is TGTGCCATCAGTATTAGCGGGAGGAAAGGAGAGACC.

On this clone itself: The read is 3 residues too short to cover the CDR3 end, so that end is filled in from the germline J gene. V usage is TRBV20-1 and J usage is TRBJ2-7; a possible D gene is TRBD2 (6 bases). The ends were cut back, 6 bases at V and 0 bases at J, with 12 bases in the middle. CDR1 is DFQATT, CDR2 SNEGSKA, per germline (reference sequence). This CDR3 spans 13 amino acids. The part of the CDR3 DNA that was read is TGCAGTGCGCCGCGACTAGACTCCTACGAG. As protein: CSAPRLDSYE. The full CDR3 protein reads CSAPRLDSYEQYF.

Note on this clone: With the read ending 3 residues before the CDR3 end, the germline J gene is used to fill in that end. The V call is TRBV5-1, the J call TRBJ1-3; 7 bases fit TRBD1. Germline V gene lookup returns CDR1 SGHRS and CDR2 YFSETQ. V shed 2 bases and J 0 bases; nucleotides not matched to a gene: 5. This CDR3 contains 16 residues. The sequenced CDR3 bases are TGCGCCAGCAGCTTAGGGGACAGCTCCTCTGGAAACACC. This sequence encodes CASSLGDSSSGNT. The CDR3, in full, reads CASSLGDSSSGNTIYF.

About this clone itself: Read coverage stops 3 residues before the CDR3 terminus; the germline J gene supplies the remainder. The gene calls are TRBV2 and TRBJ2-7; TRBD1 matches 7 bases. The CDR3 is 14 residues long. J lost 1 base, V lost 6 bases, and 6 bases had no gene match. CDR1 and CDR2 from the germline V gene are SNHLY and FYNNEI. The CDR3 protein is CASRLGQDSYEQYF. Incomplete CDR3 DNA: TGTGCCAGCAGATTAGGACAGGATTCCTACGAG. The entire variable domain, with the rest obtained from reference TRBV2 and TRBJ2-7, is as follows: EPEVTQTPSHQVTQMGQEVILRCVPISNHLYFYWYRQILGQKVEFLVSFYNNEISEKSEIFDDQFSVERPDGSNFTLKIRSTKLEDSAMYFCASRLGQDSYEQYFGPGTRLTVT.

As for this clone: The read terminates 3 residues ahead of where the CDR3 ends, so the germline J gene completes it. This rearrangement joins TRBV16 to TRBJ2-5; the D gene is possibly TRBD1 (6 bases). Germline CDR1 is KGHSY and CDR2 is FQNENV. V was shortened by 9 bases and J by 2 bases, with 13 bases between the two germline ends. The CDR3 runs 13 residues. CDR3 DNA (partial): TGTGCCAGTGTCAGGGGACCACAAGAGACC. This gives the protein CASVRGPQET. The whole CDR3 sequence reads CASVRGPQETQYF.

A word on this clone: The CDR3 end falls 3 residues outside the read, so it is completed with the germline J gene. V is TRBV5-1 and J is TRBJ2-7, with D unresolved. V lost 1 base and J lost 1, with 9 bases in between. From germline, CDR1 is SGHRS and CDR2 YFSETQ. This CDR3 spans 14 amino acids. The CDR3 reads CASSLLSQSYEQYF. The covered CDR3 bases are TGCGCCAGCAGCTTGCTTTCGCAGTCCTACGAG.

A note on this clone: With the read ending 3 residues before the CDR3 end, the germline J gene is used to fill in that end. The chain has TRBV13 and TRBJ2-7; 9 bases match TRBD1. Germline loops: CDR1 PRHDT, CDR2 FYEKMQ (reference sequence). Unmatched junction bases numbered 5, after V lost 5 bases and J lost 0 bases. The CDR3 is 15 residues long. The CDR3 sequence is CASSTWTGASYEQYF. The part of the CDR3 DNA that was read is TGTGCCAGCAGCACCTGGACAGGGGCCTCCTACGAG.

Of note for this clone: Coverage ceases 3 residues before the CDR3 finishes, and the germline J gene fills in the end. This chain links TRBV19 with TRBJ1-3; 12 nucleotides agree with TRBD1. The V gene end was trimmed by 6 bases and the J gene end by 1 base; junction bases not matched to a gene: 16. The germline gives CDR1 LNHDA, CDR2 SQIVND (reference sequence). The CDR3 runs 20 residues. The DNA read from the CDR3 is TGTGCCAGTAGGCCTCTTTGGGGACAGGGGGCGGCGAAGTCTGGAAACACC. This codes for CASRPLWGQGAAKSGNT. The CDR3 reads in full as CASRPLWGQGAAKSGNTIYF.

Of note for this clone: The CDR3 extends 3 residues past the end of the read, so its final part is completed from the germline J gene. V usage is TRBV10-3 and J usage is TRBJ2-7; 15 bases line up with TRBD2. V shed 5 bases, J shed 2 bases, and the junction held 7 bases outside the gene matches. The CDR3 is 17 residues long. Germline V gene data show CDR1 as ENHRY and CDR2 as SYGVKD. The CDR3 loop reads CAISFGTSGRSTYEQYF. The covered CDR3 bases are TGTGCCATCAGTTTCGGGACTAGCGGGAGGTCAACCTACGAG.

With regard to this clone: The read gets to within 3 residues of the CDR3 end, and the germline J gene fills in the rest. The V and J genes are TRBV28 and TRBJ2-7; D not certain. Germline loops: CDR1 MDHEN, CDR2 SYDVKM. There are 13 residues in the CDR3. Deletions cut 5 bases from V and 0 bases from J, with 8 bases between. The CDR3 bases that were read are TGTGCCAGCAGTCCGTCTAGCTCCTACGAG. Protein sequence: CASSPSSSYE. The full CDR3 is CASSPSSSYEQYF. Complete variable domain (other parts from reference TRBV28 and TRBJ2-7): DVKVTQSSRYLVKRTGEKVFLECVQDMDHENMFWYRQDPGLGLRLIYFSYDVKMKEKGDIPEGYSVSREKKERFSLILESASTNQTSMYLCASSPSSSYEQYFGPGTRLTVT.

Turning to this clone: The CDR3 end is not reached by the read, which stops 3 residues before it; the germline J gene fills it in. The rearrangement links TRBV7-9 to TRBJ2-5; 8 nucleotides line up with TRBD2. Trimming at V came to 5 bases and at J to 5 bases, leaving 7 bases not matched to a gene. There are 14 residues in the CDR3. CDR1 is SEHNR and CDR2 is FQNEAQ in the germline V gene (reference sequence). CDR3 protein: CASSLGGAVETQYF. The CDR3 DNA, read in part, is TGTGCCAGCAGCCTCGGGGGGGCCGTGGAGACC.

For this clone: The read ends 3 residues before the CDR3 terminus; that terminus is restored from the germline J gene. V usage is TRBV19 and J usage is TRBJ1-1; D is perhaps TRBD1 (5 bases). Trimming took off 1 base at V and 6 bases at J, with 15 bases between the two ends. There are 15 residues in the CDR3. Germline CDR1 is LNHDA and CDR2 is SQIVND (reference sequence). The CDR3 loop reads CASSIAGGVLAEAFF. The sequenced CDR3 bases are TGTGCCAGTAGTATAGCCGGGGGAGTACTAGCTGAA.

Concerning this clone: The read finishes 3 residues shy of the CDR3 end, and the germline J gene is used to complete it. Other DNA sequences in this specimen translate into the identical CDR3. V is TRBV18 and J is TRBJ2-6; 7 bases fit TRBD1. The CDR3 extends over 17 amino acids. J lost 4 bases, V lost 6 bases, and 12 bases had no gene match. Germline assignment: CDR1 KGHSH and CDR2 LQKENI. The CDR3 DNA, read in part, is TGTGCCAGCTCTCCTCGGGACAGTGCCGCCGGGGCCAACGTC. Amino acids: CASSPRDSAAGANV. The full CDR3 is CASSPRDSAAGANVLTF.

This CDR3 is CASSLEGRVGEKLFF. The covered CDR3 bases are TGCGCCAGCAGCTTGGAGGGCAGGGTGGGTGAAAAA. This rearrangement joins TRBV5-1 to TRBJ1-4; D may be TRBD1 (5 bases). Sequencing ends 3 residues short of the CDR3 end; the germline J gene provides the rest. Trimming stripped 0 bases from V and 7 bases from J, with 13 bases between. Per germline, CDR1 SGHRS and CDR2 YFSETQ. The CDR3 loop spans 15 amino acids.

With regard to this clone: The read terminates 3 residues before the CDR3 end, so the remaining end is supplied by the germline J gene. The genes are TRBV30 and TRBJ1-6; D call uncertain. Germline V CDR1 and CDR2: GTSNPN, SVGIG (reference sequence). The CDR3 extends over 14 amino acids. Trimming removed 2 bases from V and 7 bases from J, with 12 bases in between. Partial CDR3 DNA: TGTGCCTGGAGTCAACAGATTTCCAATTCACCC. This gives the protein CAWSQQISNSP. The CDR3 as a whole reads CAWSQQISNSPLHF.

For this clone: Read data end 3 residues before the CDR3 end; the end is taken from the germline J gene. The chain has TRBV5-1 and TRBJ1-2; no reliable D call. CDR1 and CDR2 from the germline V gene are SGHRS and YFSETQ. The CDR3 extends over 13 amino acids. The CDR3 reads CASSFSNLGGYTF. The sequenced part of the CDR3 DNA is TGCGCCAGCAGCTTTTCTAACCTCGGGGGC.

Concerning this clone: The read ends 3 residues early relative to the CDR3; the germline J gene fills the gap. The chain is built from TRBV10-3 and TRBJ1-2, with D unclear. Germline CDR1 and CDR2: ENHRY and SYGVKD. CDR3 length equals 14 residues. The part of the CDR3 DNA that was read is TGTGCCATCAGTGTGTCTGGAGACGGGTACGAC. Translating it yields CAISVSGDGYD. The CDR3 in full is CAISVSGDGYDYTF.

The CDR3 region is CASSLRGDREAFF. Incomplete CDR3 DNA: TGTGCCAGCAGCTTAAGAGGAGACAGAGAA. V and J are TRBV7-3 and TRBJ1-1, with a tentative D call TRBD1 (5 bases). The read finishes 3 residues shy of the CDR3 end, and the germline J gene is used to complete it. CDR1 and CDR2 from the germline V gene are SGHTA and FQGTGA. The length of the CDR3 is 13 residues.

Regarding this clone: The read is 3 residues too short to cover the CDR3 end, so that end is filled in from the germline J gene. The V gene is TRBV18, the J gene TRBJ1-2; tentatively, D is TRBD1 (5 bases). The CDR3 contains 13 residues. Germline V gene data show CDR1 as KGHSH and CDR2 as LQKENI. The CDR3: CASSPLQESDYTF. The sequenced part of the CDR3 DNA is TGTGCCAGCTCACCACTACAGGAAAGCGAC.

Regarding this clone: The read terminates 3 residues ahead of where the CDR3 ends, so the germline J gene completes it. V gene TRBV7-2 combines with J gene TRBJ2-3; 9 bases match TRBD1. The CDR3 length is 15 residues. The germline V gene encodes CDR1 SGHTA and CDR2 FQGNSA. The CDR3 DNA, read in part, is TGTGCCAGCAGACGTACAGGGGGCGTCCAAGAGACG. Its translation is CASRRTGGVQET. The whole CDR3 protein reads CASRRTGGVQETQYF.

Concerning this clone: Coverage ceases 3 residues before the CDR3 finishes, and the germline J gene fills in the end. The genes are TRBV4-2 and TRBJ2-3; 8 nucleotides match TRBD1. Germline values: CDR1 LGHNA, CDR2 YNFKEQ. The CDR3 sequence is 15 residues long. V dropped 1 base and J dropped 4; count of bases not matched to a gene: 4. The CDR3 DNA, read in part, is TGTGCCAGCAGCCAAGCTTGGACAGGGTCAGATACG. It encodes CASSQAWTGSDT. The CDR3 reads in full as CASSQAWTGSDTQYF.